Listed below are T cell receptor beta chains from one sample, sequenced in a study of OX40 agonist ivuxolimab in advanced cancers. Some clones are missing from TCRdb's copy, which holds only in-frame ones; the method was immunoSEQ multiplex PCR. The sample shows 65,000 to 95,000 clones, roughly nine tenths of them seen only once. The starting material was CD4+ or CD8+ T cells sorted from blood, obtained in a trial of the OX40 agonist ivuxolimab. These receptors were collected from an adult with an advanced solid tumor such as melanoma, head and neck, liver or kidney cancer. Each CDR3 is given with its conserved first and last residue. D genes are given only for firm matches. The size entry is marked missing in some rows and otherwise reads once, few, many or a size class.

CDR3 length	V gene	J gene	D gene	clone size	CDR3 protein	CDR3 DNA
13	TRBV6-5	TRBJ1-2	NA	NA	CASSYDINYGYTF	TGTGCCAGCAGTTACGACATAAACTATGGCTACACCTTC
16	TRBV5-1	TRBJ2-5	TRBD2	NA	CASSLGKALGGETQYF	TGCGCCAGCAGCCTGGGCAAGGCTCTCGGGGGGGAGACCCAGTACTTC
15	TRBV5-5	TRBJ2-2	NA	NA	CASSLAGANTGELFF	TGTGCCAGCAGCTTGGCAGGGGCGAACACCGGGGAGCTGTTTTTT
15	TRBV5-4	TRBJ2-2	NA	NA	CASSPVDGSVGELFF	TGTGCCAGCAGCCCCGTCGACGGGAGCGTCGGGGAGCTGTTTTTT
13	TRBV6-5	TRBJ2-5	TRBD1	NA	CASSRQGWETQYF	TGTGCCAGCAGTCGACAGGGGTGGGAGACCCAGTACTTC
15	TRBV18	TRBJ2-1	TRBD2	NA	CASSIAGSPYNEQFF	TGTGCCAGCTCAATAGCGGGATCCCCGTACAATGAGCAGTTCTTC
14	TRBV6-5	TRBJ2-7	TRBD1	NA	CASSYRDRGYEQYF	TGTGCCAGCAGTTACCGGGACAGGGGCTACGAGCAGTACTTC
17	TRBV7-8	TRBJ1-5	NA	few	CASSLVLRQGFNQPQHF	TGTGCCAGCAGCTTAGTGTTACGGCAGGGTTTCAATCAGCCCCAGCATTTT
13	TRBV30	TRBJ2-2	NA	NA	CAWSVRDGGELFF	TGTGCCTGGAGTGTACGGGATGGAGGGGAGCTGTTTTTT
14	TRBV10-1	TRBJ1-2	TRBD1	NA	CASSAGQGGYGYTF	TGCGCCAGCAGTGCGGGACAGGGCGGCTATGGCTACACCTTC
15	TRBV10-3	TRBJ2-3	TRBD2	NA	CAISSTSGGGDTQYF	TGTGCCATCTCCTCCACTAGCGGGGGAGGAGATACGCAGTATTTT
12	TRBV28	TRBJ1-3	NA	NA	CASRRGGNTIYF	TGTGCCAGCAGACGCGGAGGAAACACCATATATTTT
15	TRBV27	TRBJ2-2	TRBD2	NA	CASSLRGGNTGELFF	TGTGCCAGCAGCCTCCGGGGGGGGAACACCGGGGAGCTGTTTTTT
14	TRBV19	TRBJ1-4	NA	NA	CASTIGQYSVKLFF	TGTGCCAGTACCATCGGGCAGTACTCGGTAAAACTGTTTTTT
14	TRBV7-9	TRBJ2-7	TRBD2	few	CASSRLAGIYEQYF	TGTGCCAGCAGCCGACTAGCGGGAATCTACGAGCAGTACTTC
16	TRBV28	TRBJ2-2	NA	NA	CASSLWRGLNTGELFF	TGTGCCAGCAGTTTGTGGCGGGGCTTGAACACCGGGGAGCTGTTTTTT
17	TRBV19	TRBJ1-4	TRBD1	once	CASSISRRDREDEKLFF	TGTGCCAGTAGTATTTCCCGCCGGGACAGGGAGGATGAAAAACTGTTTTTT
15	TRBV9	TRBJ2-1	NA	NA	CASSPRTEEVNEQFF	TGTGCCAGCAGCCCTCGGACAGAGGAGGTCAATGAGCAGTTCTTC
15	TRBV28	TRBJ2-7	TRBD2	NA	CASSNSGTGSYEQYF	TGTGCCAGCAGTAACAGCGGGACCGGTTCCTACGAGCAGTACTTC
13	TRBV5-4	TRBJ1-2	NA	few	CASRGREVYGYTF	TGTGCCAGCAGGGGGAGGGAAGTATATGGCTACACCTTC
15	TRBV19	TRBJ1-3	NA	NA	CASSPGDTTGNTIYF	TGTGCCAGTAGTCCCGGGGACACAACTGGAAACACCATATATTTT
14	TRBV10-3	TRBJ2-7	NA	NA	CAISEERSPGVQYF	TGTGCCATCAGTGAGGAGCGCAGCCCAGGCGTGCAGTACTTC
13	TRBV5-1	TRBJ2-3	TRBD1	NA	CASSQGAGDTQYF	TGCGCCAGCAGCCAGGGGGCAGGAGATACGCAGTATTTT
14	TRBV13	TRBJ2-1	TRBD2	once	CASSTRLAGNEQFF	TGTGCCAGCAGCACCCGACTAGCCGGTAATGAGCAGTTCTTC
17	TRBV9	TRBJ1-3	NA	NA	CASSGGGGTASGNTIYF	TGTGCCAGCAGCGGAGGAGGCGGGACTGCCTCTGGAAACACCATATATTTT
16	TRBV29-1	TRBJ2-3	TRBD2	NA	CSVVTSGRGSTDTQYF	TGCAGCGTTGTGACTAGCGGGAGGGGAAGCACAGATACGCAGTATTTT
14	TRBV9	TRBJ2-1	TRBD1	NA	CASSQRTGGGEQFF	TGTGCCAGCAGCCAGCGGACAGGGGGCGGTGAGCAGTTCTTC
16	TRBV5-1	TRBJ2-3	TRBD2	NA	CASSLGTSGVGDTQYF	TGCGCCAGCAGCTTGGGGACTAGCGGTGTCGGAGATACGCAGTATTTT
17	TRBV23-1	TRBJ2-1	TRBD2	NA	CASSQPKAGGRSYEQFF	TGCGCCAGCAGTCAACCAAAAGCGGGAGGGCGGTCCTATGAGCAGTTCTTC
18	TRBV11-2	TRBJ2-1	TRBD2	NA	CASSTHRSSGRVFDEQFF	TGTGCCAGCAGCACCCATAGGTCTAGCGGGAGGGTATTTGATGAGCAGTTCTTC
16	TRBV11-2	TRBJ2-1	TRBD2	NA	CASSLYSGETYNEQFF	TGTGCCAGCAGCTTATATAGCGGGGAAACCTACAATGAGCAGTTCTTC
14	TRBV19	TRBJ2-3	TRBD1	NA	CASRGGQATDTQYF	TGTGCCAGTAGGGGGGGACAGGCCACAGATACGCAGTATTTT
14	TRBV11-2	TRBJ2-5	TRBD1	once	CASSMHGTGETQYF	TGTGCCAGCAGCATGCACGGGACAGGGGAGACCCAGTACTTC
12	TRBV7-8	TRBJ1-2	NA	NA	CASSPGTYGYTF	TGTGCCAGCAGCCCCGGGACATATGGCTACACCTTC
17	TRBV4-2	TRBJ2-1	TRBD2	NA	CASSQVSAGVGGDEQFF	TGTGCCAGCAGCCAAGTATCGGCGGGAGTAGGCGGCGATGAGCAGTTCTTC
16	TRBV5-1	TRBJ1-6	TRBD1	NA	CASSPRDRVYPSPLHF	TGCGCCAGCAGCCCCCGGGACAGGGTTTATCCTTCACCCCTCCACTTT
18	TRBV5-1	TRBJ2-2	NA	once	CASSPEGGGTANTGELFF	TGCGCCAGCAGCCCCGAGGGAGGGGGGACGGCGAACACCGGGGAGCTGTTTTTT
14	TRBV6-6	TRBJ2-1	NA	NA	CASSHRVNYNEQFF	TGTGCCAGCAGTCACCGGGTCAACTACAATGAGCAGTTCTTC
14	TRBV28	TRBJ2-1	TRBD2	NA	CASIGGGPYNEQFF	TGTGCCAGCATTGGCGGGGGGCCTTACAATGAGCAGTTCTTC
16	TRBV7-2	TRBJ2-3	NA	NA	CASSSTATKSTDTQYF	TGTGCCAGCAGCTCGACAGCGACCAAAAGCACAGATACGCAGTATTTT
15	TRBV6-1	TRBJ1-5	TRBD1	NA	CATNPGQRFNQPQHF	TGTGCCACCAATCCGGGACAGCGCTTCAATCAGCCCCAGCATTTT